The 2 T cell receptor beta chains in this list originate from one sample, sequenced in a study of OX40 agonist ivuxolimab in advanced cancers. This table comes from immunoSEQ multiplex PCR, and its TCRdb copy is limited to in-frame clones, with some not included. The repertoire includes tens of thousands of clones, roughly 87% of them detected once, and approximately 1% sits in the top ten. The sequencing used CD4+ or CD8+ T cells sorted from blood, collected in a trial of the OX40 agonist ivuxolimab. The receptors come from an adult with an advanced solid tumor such as melanoma, head and neck, liver or kidney cancer.

The chain has TRBV5-6 and TRBJ2-2; 8 bases line up with TRBD1. This CDR3 has 16 residues. Germline V gives CDR1 SGHDT, CDR2 YYEEEE. V shed 4 bases and J 7 bases; nucleotides not matched to a gene: 12. The chain's CDR3 is CASSPTGQGRIGELFF. The CDR3 DNA is TGTGCCAGCAGCCCAACTGGACAGGGTAGGATCGGGGAGCTGTTTTTT.

The chain carries TRBV5-1 and TRBJ2-4; D is unclear. This CDR3 spans 16 amino acids. CDR1 is SGHRS and CDR2 is YFSETQ in the germline V gene. Trimming removed 4 bases at V and 0 bases at J, with 14 bases between. The CDR3 nucleotides read TGCGCCAGCAGCCCTTACTCACAAGAAGCCAAAAACATTCAGTACTTC. It specifies CASSPYSQEAKNIQYF.